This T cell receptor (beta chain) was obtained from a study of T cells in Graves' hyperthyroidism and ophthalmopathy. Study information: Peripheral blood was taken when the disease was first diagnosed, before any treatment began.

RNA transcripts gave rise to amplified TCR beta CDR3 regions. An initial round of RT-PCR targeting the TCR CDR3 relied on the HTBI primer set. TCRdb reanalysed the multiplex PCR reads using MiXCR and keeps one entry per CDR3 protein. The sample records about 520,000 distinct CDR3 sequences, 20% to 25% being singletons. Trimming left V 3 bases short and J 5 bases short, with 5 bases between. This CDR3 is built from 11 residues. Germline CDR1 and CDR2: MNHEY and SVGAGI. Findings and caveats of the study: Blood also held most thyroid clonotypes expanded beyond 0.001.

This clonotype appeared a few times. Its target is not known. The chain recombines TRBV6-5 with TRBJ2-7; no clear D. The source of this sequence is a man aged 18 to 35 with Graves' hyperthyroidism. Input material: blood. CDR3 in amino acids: CASSYLNEQYF. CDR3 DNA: TGTGCCAGCAGTTATCTTAACGAGCAGTACTTC.